One TCR beta chain is described in this entry. The entry originates in a study of blood T cell repertoires in COVID-19. The CDR3 is 14 residues long. Germline V gene sequence: CDR1 SGHAT, CDR2 FQNNGV. The ends lost 4 bases at V and 5 bases at J; junction bases unmatched: 7. Data came from immunoSEQ multiplex PCR; TCRdb stores just in-frame clones and leaves some out. This sample yields some 100,000 clones, of which approximately 87% are seen a single time; about 8% belongs to the top ten. The receptor was isolated from a man between 65 and 79 years old who had recovered from COVID-19. The chain recombines TRBV11-2 with TRBJ2-7; 8 bases agree with TRBD1. Material: peripheral blood. Here the CDR3 reads CASSSSGTGNEQYF. The CDR3 nucleotides are TGTGCCAGCAGCTCGTCCGGGACAGGCAACGAGCAGTACTTC.